The entry below describes one TCR beta chain. Profiled with immunoSEQ multiplex PCR; TCRdb holds only in-frame clones, not every one. The sample has 60,000 to 70,000 clones, approximately 91% seen once; the top ten hold about 7.3%. This record belongs to a study of blood T cell repertoires in COVID-19. V shed 3 bases and J shed 7 bases, with 14 bases lying between them. From germline, CDR1 is SGDLS and CDR2 YYNGEE. This CDR3 contains 13 residues. The chain recombines TRBV9 with TRBJ2-7; D is ambiguous. Sequenced material: peripheral blood. This TCR was recovered from a human donor in a cohort sampled during active COVID-19. The CDR3 coding sequence is TGTGCCAGCAGCGCCCACGACTTGGATGAGCAGTACTTC. Translated: CASSAHDLDEQYF.